The 14 T cell receptor beta chains reported below all come from one sample, sequenced in a study of control samples from healthy donors and cancer patients. Here immunoSEQ multiplex PCR was the method, and the copy in TCRdb shows in-frame clones only, minus some. The data show 150,000 or so clones, over 80% seen once. Sequencing was done on a sample of blood. These receptors were obtained from a woman between 45 and 65 years old in good health.

The chain is built from TRBV6-5 and TRBJ2-1, with D possibly being TRBD2 (6 bases). The CDR3 covers 14 residues. In germline, CDR1 is MNHEY, CDR2 SVGAGI. V lost 5 bases to trimming and J lost 3 bases, with 11 bases between them. This CDR3 is CASSRRESYNEQFF. CDR3 in DNA: TGTGCCAGCAGTAGGAGGGAGAGCTACAATGAGCAGTTCTTC.

The rearrangement links TRBV2 to TRBJ2-1; no reliable D call. V lost 5 bases and J 2 bases, leaving 16 bases between the germline ends. The CDR3 has 16 residues. Germline V CDR1 and CDR2: SNHLY, FYNNEI. The CDR3 DNA sequence: TGTGCCAGCAGTCAGCTGCTGCGACGTCCCTACAATGAGCAGTTCTTC. Amino acids: CASSQLLRRPYNEQFF.

The rearrangement uses TRBV5-1 and TRBJ1-2, with 8 nucleotides matching TRBD1. V lost 0 bases and J lost 1; bases outside the gene matches: 8. Germline V gene lookup returns CDR1 SGHRS and CDR2 YFSETQ. This CDR3 spans 17 amino acids. This CDR3 reads CASSLALRTGHNYGYTF. The CDR3 DNA follows: TGCGCCAGCAGCTTGGCCTTAAGGACAGGGCATAACTATGGCTACACCTTC.

The rearrangement links TRBV3-1 (or the pseudogene TRBV3-2) to TRBJ1-1; D is unresolved. The length of the CDR3 is 14 residues. Germline CDR1 LGHDT, CDR2 YNNKEL (reference sequence). Trimming shortened V by 0 bases and J by 3 bases, and 8 bases separated the two germline ends. CDR3 nucleotides: TGTGCCAGCAGCCAAGAACAAACTTACACTGAAGCTTTCTTT. As protein: CASSQEQTYTEAFF.

The CDR3 bases are TGTGCCAGCGGGGGGCGGGGGGCGTACAATGAGCAGTTCTTC. Translated: CASGGRGAYNEQFF. The rearrangement links TRBV27 to TRBJ2-1; TRBD2 agrees at 8 bases. Germline values: CDR1 MNHEY, CDR2 SMNVEV (reference sequence). V shed 8 bases and J 4 bases; nucleotides not matched to a gene: 7. This CDR3 contains 14 residues.

The rearrangement joins TRBV2 to TRBJ1-5; unclear D gene. The V end was cut by 1 base, the J end by 3 bases, with 13 bases between. CDR1 SNHLY and CDR2 FYNNEI come from the germline V gene. The CDR3 has 16 residues. Here the CDR3 DNA reads TGTGCCAGCAGTGAAGGAGGGCGAAGGATCAATCAGCCCCAGCATTTT. Amino acids: CASSEGGRRINQPQHF.

The V and J genes are TRBV11-3 and TRBJ2-3; either TRBD1 or TRBD2 may fit D (5 bases each). Trimming cost V 5 bases and J 4 bases, with 7 bases left between them. Germline loops: CDR1 SGHNT, CDR2 YENEEA. This CDR3 has 12 residues. For the CDR3, the DNA is TGTGCCAGCAGCCGAGGGGCAGATACGCAGTATTTT. Protein product: CASSRGADTQYF.

The V call is TRBV14, the J call TRBJ1-6; D is ambiguous. CDR1 is SGHDN, CDR2 FVKESK, per germline. The CDR3 covers 12 residues. V shed 4 bases and J shed 14 bases, with 12 bases lying between them. Here the CDR3 reads CASSLDPRALHF. In nucleotides, the CDR3 is TGTGCCAGCAGCCTGGACCCCCGGGCCCTCCACTTT.

V usage is TRBV28 and J usage is TRBJ1-6, with D tentatively TRBD1 (5 bases). This CDR3 comprises 16 residues. V was trimmed by 7 bases and J by 0 bases, leaving 13 bases between them. In germline, CDR1 is MDHEN, CDR2 SYDVKM. The CDR3 sequence is CASTTGGGSYNSPLHF. The CDR3 DNA is TGTGCCAGCACTACCGGGGGGGGCTCCTATAATTCACCCCTCCACTTT.

This clone turned up a few times. This chain uses TRBV28 with TRBJ2-1; tentatively, D is TRBD2 (5 bases). The germline CDR1 and CDR2 sequences are MDHEN and SYDVKM. V lost 9 bases, J lost 7 bases, and 10 bases lay in between. This CDR3 has 11 residues. Written as DNA, the CDR3 is TGTGCCAGTGGAAGGAGGAATGAGCAGTTCTTC. It specifies CASGRRNEQFF.

The chain recombines TRBV27 with TRBJ1-2; 9 nucleotides align to TRBD1. The trim removed 3 bases at V and 4 bases at J, leaving 9 bases unmatched. CDR1 is MNHEY and CDR2 is SMNVEV in the germline V gene (reference sequence). This CDR3 is built from 16 residues. CDR3 bases: TGTGCCAGCAGTTTTTCTCGGACAGGGGCGGTCTATGGCTACACCTTC. Its translation is CASSFSRTGAVYGYTF.

This clone was seen once. The V gene is TRBV21-1, the J gene TRBJ1-1. TRBV21-1 is deemed a pseudogene. This CDR3 comprises 16 residues. CDR3 loop: CASSKRCGNIHTEAFF. CDR3 nucleotides: TGTGCCAGCAGCAAACGCTGTGGGAATATCCACACTGAAGCTTTCTTT.

The chain uses TRBV28 and TRBJ2-3, with TRBD1 identical over 8 bases. Trimming took 2 bases from V and 4 from J; bases not matched to a gene: 5. CDR1 is MDHEN, CDR2 SYDVKM, per germline. This CDR3 contains 15 residues. Here the CDR3 DNA reads TGTGCCAGCAGTTTACCGACAGGGGTCGCAGATACGCAGTATTTT. Translating it yields CASSLPTGVADTQYF.

The V gene is TRBV5-1, the J gene TRBJ2-7, with 11 bases identical to TRBD1. Per germline, CDR1 SGHRS and CDR2 YFSETQ. The CDR3 contains 15 residues. V trimming: 6 bases; J trimming: 0 bases; junction bases outside the gene matches: 5. The CDR3 spells CASTGGQGGSYEQYF. The DNA of the CDR3 is TGCGCCAGCACTGGGGGACAGGGGGGCTCCTACGAGCAGTACTTC.